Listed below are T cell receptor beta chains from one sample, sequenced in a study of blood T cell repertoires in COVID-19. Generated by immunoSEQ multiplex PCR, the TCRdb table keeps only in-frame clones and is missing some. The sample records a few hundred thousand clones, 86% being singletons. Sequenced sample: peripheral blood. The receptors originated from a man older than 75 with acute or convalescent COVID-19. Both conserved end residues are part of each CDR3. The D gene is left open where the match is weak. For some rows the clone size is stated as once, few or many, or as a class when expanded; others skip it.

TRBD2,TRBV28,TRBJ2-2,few,TGTGCCAGCAGTAGGGGACTAGCGGGGGGAAACACCGGGGAGCTGTTTTTT,CASSRGLAGGNTGELFF
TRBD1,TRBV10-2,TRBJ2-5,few,TGCGCCAGCAGTGAGACAGGGGGTGAGACCCAGTACTTC,CASSETGGETQYF
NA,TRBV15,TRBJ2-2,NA,TGTGCCACCAGCAGAGAAAGGGGGAAGGGCGGGGAGCTGTTTTTT,CATSRERGKGGELFF
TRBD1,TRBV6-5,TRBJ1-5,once,TGTGCCAGCAGTATAACAGGGGGCTCAGGCCAGCCCCAGCATTTT,CASSITGGSGQPQHF
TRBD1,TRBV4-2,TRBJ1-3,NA,TGTGCCAGCAGCCTTACGGGACAGGGCTTTGGAAACACCATATATTTT,CASSLTGQGFGNTIYF
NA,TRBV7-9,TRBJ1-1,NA,TGTGCCAGCAGCTTAGTAGGAGAGAACACTGAAGCTTTCTTT,CASSLVGENTEAFF
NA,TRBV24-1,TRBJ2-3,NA,TGTGCCACCAGCCCCTCGGGGGGCACAGATACGCAGTATTTT,CATSPSGGTDTQYF
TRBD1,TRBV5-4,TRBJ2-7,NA,TGTGCCGGCTCGGGGGACAGGGTCAACGTCGGGCAGTACTTC,CAGSGDRVNVGQYF
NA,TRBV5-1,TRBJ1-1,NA,TGCGCCAGCAGCTTGGGCCAGGCTTTCTTT,CASSLGQAFF
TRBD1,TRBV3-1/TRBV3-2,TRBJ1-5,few,TGTGCCAGCAGCCAAGATGCTACAGGGGGCGGACAGCCCCAGCATTTT,CASSQDATGGGQPQHF
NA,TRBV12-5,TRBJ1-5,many,TGTGCTAGTGGTACCAGTACGAATCAGCCCCAGCATTTT,CASGTSTNQPQHF
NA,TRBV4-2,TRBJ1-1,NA,TGTGCCAGCAGCCGAGACGATACACGGAACACTGAAGCTTTCTTT,CASSRDDTRNTEAFF
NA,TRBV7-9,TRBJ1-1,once,TGTGCCAGCAGCTTAGGGGGCAGGGTTGAAGCTTTCTTT,CASSLGGRVEAFF
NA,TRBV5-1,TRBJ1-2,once,TGCGCCAGCAGCTTGGACCCTCAAACTTATGGCTACACCTTC,CASSLDPQTYGYTF
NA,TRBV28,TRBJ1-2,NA,TGTGCCAGCAGTTTAGGGGCGGGACACTATGGCTACACCTTC,CASSLGAGHYGYTF
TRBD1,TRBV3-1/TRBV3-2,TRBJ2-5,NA,TGTGCCAGCAGCCCGGGACAGTTAGAAGAGACCCAGTACTTC,CASSPGQLEETQYF
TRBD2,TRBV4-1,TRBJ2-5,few,TGCGCCAGCAGCCAAGGGCTAGCGGGGGTTGAAGAGACCCAGTACTTC,CASSQGLAGVEETQYF